This T cell receptor beta chain comes out of a study of cytomegalovirus exposure and HLA in healthy donors. Study details: Findings of an earlier analysis included more than 90 million unique TCR beta sequences from 190 million or so T cells. Notes on the study in general: In a later analysis, specific HLA alleles were associated with 15,000 to 20,000 TCR beta sequences at a 0.05 false discovery rate. Across all donors, roughly uniform sequencing depth was an assumption of the presence/absence analyses.

Note on this clone: Its cognate antigen is unknown.

The CDR3 is made up of 15 amino acids. Looked up from germline, CDR1 is SGHDN and CDR2 is FVKESK. V was clipped by 4 bases and J by 6 bases, with 18 bases between them. The PCR was carried out with 60 Vbeta primers and 13 Jbeta primers. The assay was immunoSEQ multiplex PCR, and TCRdb's table has in-frame clones only and misses some. Among 90,000 to 130,000 clones listed, approximately 78% were seen once. The source of this sequence is a woman aged 25 to 45 in good health and CMV-seronegative. V is TRBV14 and J is TRBJ1-2, with unresolved D. The sequencing input was PBMCs. The DNA of the CDR3 is TGTGCCAGCAGCCGCGCAAGCGGAGACGGGAATGGCTACACCTTC. Amino acids: CASSRASGDGNGYTF.